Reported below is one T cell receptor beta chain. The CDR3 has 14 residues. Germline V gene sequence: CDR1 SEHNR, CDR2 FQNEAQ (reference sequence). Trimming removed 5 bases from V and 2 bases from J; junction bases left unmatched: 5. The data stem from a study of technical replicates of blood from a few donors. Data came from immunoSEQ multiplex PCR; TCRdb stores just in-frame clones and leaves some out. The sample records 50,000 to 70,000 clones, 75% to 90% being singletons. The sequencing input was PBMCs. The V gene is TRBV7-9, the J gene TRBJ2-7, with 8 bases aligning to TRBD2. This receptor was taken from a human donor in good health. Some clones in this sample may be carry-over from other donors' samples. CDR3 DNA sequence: TGTGCCAGCAGCGAAGGTAGCGGGACCTACGAGCAGTACTTC. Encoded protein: CASSEGSGTYEQYF. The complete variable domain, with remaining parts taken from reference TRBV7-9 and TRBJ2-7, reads DTGVSQNPRHKITKRGQNVTFRCDPISEHNRLYWYRQTLGQGPEFLTYFQNEAQLEKSRLLSDRFSAERPKGSFSTLEIQRTEQGDSAMYLCASSEGSGTYEQYFGPGTRLTVT.